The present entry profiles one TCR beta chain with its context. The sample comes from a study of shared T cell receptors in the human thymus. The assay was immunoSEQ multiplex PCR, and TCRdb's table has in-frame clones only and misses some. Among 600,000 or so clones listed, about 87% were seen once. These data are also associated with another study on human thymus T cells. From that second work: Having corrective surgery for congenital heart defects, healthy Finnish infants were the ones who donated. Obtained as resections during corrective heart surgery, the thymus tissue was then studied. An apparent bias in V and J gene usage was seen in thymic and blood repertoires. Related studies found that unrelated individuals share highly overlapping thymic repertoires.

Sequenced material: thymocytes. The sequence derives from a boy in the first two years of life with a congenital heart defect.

The CDR3 region has the DNA TGTGCCAGCAGCTTTTCGGACAGGGAGGGTAATGAAAAACTGTTTTTT. Its protein is CASSFSDREGNEKLFF. The gene calls are TRBV7-2 and TRBJ1-4; 8 nucleotides match TRBD1. From germline, CDR1 is SGHTA and CDR2 FQGNSA. The CDR3 is 16 residues long. J was trimmed by 4 bases and V by 3 bases; bases with no gene match: 7.